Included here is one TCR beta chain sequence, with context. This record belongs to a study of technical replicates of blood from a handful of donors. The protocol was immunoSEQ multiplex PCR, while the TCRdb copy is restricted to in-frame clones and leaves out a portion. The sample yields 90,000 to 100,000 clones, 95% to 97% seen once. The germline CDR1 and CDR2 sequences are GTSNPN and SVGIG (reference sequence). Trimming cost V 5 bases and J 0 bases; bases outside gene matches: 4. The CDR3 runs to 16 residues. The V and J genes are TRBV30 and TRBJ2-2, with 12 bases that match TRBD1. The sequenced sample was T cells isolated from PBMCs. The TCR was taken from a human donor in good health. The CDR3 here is CAWGTGGPTNTGELFF. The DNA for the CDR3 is TGTGCCTGGGGGACAGGGGGCCCCACGAACACCGGGGAGCTGTTTTTT.